Following are 22 T cell receptor beta chains from one sample sequenced in a study of CXCR3-negative and CXCR3-positive naive CD8 T cells. cDNA libraries for TRB were generated by 5' RACE incorporating UMI labels. TCRdb re-called the 5' RACE reads and gives one entry per CDR3 protein, without DNA. In total, the table holds about 43,000 distinct CDR3 sequences. The sample taken for sequencing was memory CD8+ T cells from blood. The origin of the receptors is a human donor in good health. Some clones in this sample may be carry-over from other donors' samples.

The chain combines TRBV6-5 with TRBJ2-7; TCRdb's D call, TRBD2, is unchecked because there is no DNA. Germline CDR1 MNHEY, CDR2 SVGAGI. CDR3 length: 14 amino acids. The CDR3 loop is CASSYGEASAEQYF.

The rearrangement uses TRBV28 and TRBJ2-1; lacking DNA, the TRBD2 call made by TCRdb goes unchecked. Germline lookup yields CDR1 MDHEN and CDR2 SYDVKM. The CDR3 contains 15 residues. The CDR3 protein is CASSLKRRVYNEQFF.

J is TRBJ2-7 and V is TRBV4-1; TCRdb reports TRBD1, a call that lacks DNA to check it against. The CDR3 runs to 15 residues. Germline V lookup: CDR1 MGHRA, CDR2 YSYEKL. CDR3: CASSQPGRQDYEQYF.

The chain uses TRBV7-2 and TRBJ2-1; TCRdb proposes TRBD1, but this gene call is untestable without DNA. Germline CDR1 reads SGHTA; CDR2 reads FQGNSA. The CDR3 loop spans 15 amino acids. CDR3 region: CASSFRRGSYNEQFF.

V usage is TRBV6-2 or TRBV6-3 and J usage is TRBJ2-1; there is no DNA to check the TCRdb D call of TRBD1. The CDR3 runs to 14 residues. CDR1 and CDR2 (germline): MNHEY, SVGEGT. CDR3 sequence: CASLLGGLIDEQFF.

The chain is built from TRBV25-1 and TRBJ1-1. The germline gives CDR1 MGHDK, CDR2 SYGVNS. CDR3 length: 11 residues. The CDR3 protein is CASTVGTEAFF.

V usage is TRBV19 and J usage is TRBJ2-7; lacking DNA, the TRBD1 call made by TCRdb goes unchecked. This CDR3 spans 14 amino acids. The germline V gene encodes CDR1 LNHDA and CDR2 SQIVND (reference sequence). The CDR3 spells CASSPTGLLVEQYF.

This chain uses TRBV3-1 with TRBJ1-1; TCRdb gives TRBD1 as the D gene, but with no DNA this cannot be confirmed. CDR3 size: 14 residues. Germline values: CDR1 LGHDT, CDR2 YNNKEL (reference sequence). The CDR3 reads CASSQTGLSGKAFF.

The V gene is TRBV7-9, the J gene TRBJ1-1. The germline gives CDR1 SEHNR, CDR2 FQNEAQ (reference sequence). CDR3 size: 14 residues. CDR3 protein: CASSLGGRNTEAFF.

This sequence joins TRBV5-1 and TRBJ1-1. Germline CDR1 and CDR2: SGHRS and YFSETQ. CDR3 length: 13 residues. CDR3 in amino acids: CASSPWMNTEAFF.

J is TRBJ2-7 and V is TRBV5-1. Per germline, CDR1 SGHRS and CDR2 YFSETQ. This CDR3 spans 14 amino acids. CDR3 sequence: CASSLGRQTYEQYF.

The chain has TRBV4-2 and TRBJ2-1; TCRdb's D call of TRBD2 is untestable without DNA. The CDR3 extends over 17 amino acids. CDR1 and CDR2 from the germline V gene are LGHNA and YNFKEQ. CDR3 protein: CASSRGTSGGAGLEQFF.

This chain connects TRBV10-3 to TRBJ2-1; without DNA, the TCRdb call of TRBD1 cannot be checked. Germline-derived CDR1 and CDR2 are ENHRY and SYGVKD. This CDR3 region has 13 residues. CDR3 sequence reads: CAINRESYNEQFF.

This CDR3 reads CASSPESGLAGDRDGELFF. V and J are TRBV18 and TRBJ2-2; TCRdb returns TRBD2, unconfirmable since there is no DNA. The CDR3 sequence is 19 residues long. Germline values: CDR1 KGHSH, CDR2 LQKENI.

V usage is TRBV4-3 and J usage is TRBJ2-7. The germline V gene encodes CDR1 LGHNA and CDR2 YSLEER. This CDR3 is 15 amino acids long. The CDR3 is CASSQETYSAYEQYF.

The chain combines TRBV7-2 with TRBJ2-7; TCRdb returns TRBD1, unconfirmable since there is no DNA. This CDR3 has 15 residues. Germline values: CDR1 SGHTA, CDR2 FQGNSA. CDR3 loop: CASSSAWGANYEQYF. Supplemented by reference TRBV7-2 and TRBJ2-7, the full variable domain reads GAGVSQSPSNKVTEKGKDVELRCDPISGHTALYWYRQSLGQGLEFLIYFQGNSAPDKSGLPSDRFSAERTGGSVSTLTIQRTQQEDSAVYLCASSSAWGANYEQYFGPGTRLTVT.

V gene TRBV29-1 combines with J gene TRBJ2-7; TCRdb proposes TRBD1, but this gene call is untestable without DNA. Germline loops: CDR1 SQVTM, CDR2 ANQGSEA. The CDR3 runs to 13 residues. The CDR3 reads CSVDLSGSYEQYF.

The chain couples TRBV12-3 or TRBV12-4 to TRBJ2-7; TCRdb outputs TRBD1, but without DNA this stays unchecked. The CDR3 runs 12 residues. CDR3 loop: CASMGGSYEQYF.

The chain links TRBV29-1 to TRBJ1-1. Germline values: CDR1 SQVTM, CDR2 ANQGSEA. This CDR3 region has 14 residues. CDR3 residues: CSVVLSGVNTEAFF.

The rearrangement uses TRBV13 and TRBJ1-2. The CDR3 is 12 residues long. Looked up from germline, CDR1 is PRHDT and CDR2 is FYEKMQ (reference sequence). CDR3 region: CASSTMGWGYTF.

The CDR3 is CASSLGYEQFF. The gene calls are TRBV27 and TRBJ2-1. In germline, CDR1 is MNHEY, CDR2 SMNVEV (reference sequence). The CDR3 is 11 residues long.

The genes are TRBV5-6 and TRBJ2-7; lacking DNA, the TRBD2 call made by TCRdb goes unchecked. Looked up from germline, CDR1 is SGHDT and CDR2 is YYEEEE. This CDR3 region has 16 residues. This CDR3 reads CASSLWTSGYSYEQYF.